The 2 T cell receptor beta chains listed next were all sequenced from one sample in a study of blood T cell repertoires in COVID-19. TCRdb's copy holds only in-frame clones and misses some; the assay was immunoSEQ multiplex PCR. Of over 55,000 clones listed, more than 70% are singletons. The sample was peripheral blood. Receptors originate from a man aged 45-65 years with active COVID-19.

The V call is TRBV5-4, the J call TRBJ2-2; 10 positions agree with TRBD2. J was trimmed by 5 bases and V by 4 bases; bases with no gene match: 2. The germline CDR1 and CDR2 sequences are SGHNT and YYREEE (reference sequence). CDR3 length: 14 amino acids. The CDR3 sequence is CASSPGLATGELFF. CDR3 nucleotides: TGTGCCAGCAGCCCGGGACTAGCGACCGGGGAGCTGTTTTTT.

This chain connects TRBV6-6 to TRBJ2-1; 8 bases are a match to TRBD2. V lost 6 bases to trimming and J lost 10 bases; unmatched junction nucleotides: 17. CDR1 MNHNY and CDR2 SVGAGI come from the germline V gene (reference sequence). This CDR3 has 16 residues. Written as DNA, the CDR3 is TGTGCCAGCAGGCCCATGGCGGGGGGTTCAAATAGGGAGCAGTTCTTC. Translated: CASRPMAGGSNREQFF.